The clone carrying this T cell receptor (beta chain) was counted many times. The antigen is not known. This record belongs to a study of T-cell reconstitution after alpha-beta-depleted transplantation in children. Germline CDR1 reads MNHEY; CDR2 reads SVGAGI. There are 14 residues in the CDR3. J lost 12 bases, V lost 2 bases, and 10 bases had no gene match. A library of TCRbeta sequences, prepared with unique molecular identifiers, was generated. MiXCR was run by TCRdb on the PCR reads, yielding one entry per CDR3 protein. The sample consists of a few hundred thousand distinct CDR3 sequences, roughly 13% of them appearing once. Study observations and caveats: By one year post-transplant, T-cell counts and diversity largely arose from T cells that were newly produced. Surviving thymic progenitors and recipient T cells were the source of high TCRbeta diversity at day 60 in some patients.

Source: PBMCs, mostly from graft donor cells, taken 360 days after TCRalphabeta/CD19-depleted stem cell transplant. The rearrangement uses TRBV6-5 and TRBJ2-1; TRBD1 agrees at 7 bases. This TCR was recovered from a male patient younger than 18 who had a stem cell transplant for acute myeloid leukemia, so the T cells may come from the graft donor. The CDR3 protein is CASSYDHQQGWQFF. In DNA form, the CDR3 reads TGTGCCAGCAGTTACGACCACCAACAGGGGTGGCAGTTCTTC.